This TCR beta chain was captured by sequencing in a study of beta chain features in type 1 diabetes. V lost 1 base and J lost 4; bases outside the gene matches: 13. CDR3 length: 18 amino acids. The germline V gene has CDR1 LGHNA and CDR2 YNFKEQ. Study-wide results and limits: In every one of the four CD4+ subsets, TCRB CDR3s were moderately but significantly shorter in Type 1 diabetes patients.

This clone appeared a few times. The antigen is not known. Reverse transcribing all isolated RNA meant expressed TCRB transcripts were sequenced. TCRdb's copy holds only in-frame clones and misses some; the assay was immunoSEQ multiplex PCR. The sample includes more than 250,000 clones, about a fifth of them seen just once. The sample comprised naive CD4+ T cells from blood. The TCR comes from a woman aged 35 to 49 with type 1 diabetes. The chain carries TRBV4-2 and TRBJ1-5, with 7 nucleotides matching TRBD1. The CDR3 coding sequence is TGTGCCAGCAGCCAAGGTCGGGATAACAGGGGTAGGAATCAGCCCCAGCATTTT. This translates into CASSQGRDNRGRNQPQHF.